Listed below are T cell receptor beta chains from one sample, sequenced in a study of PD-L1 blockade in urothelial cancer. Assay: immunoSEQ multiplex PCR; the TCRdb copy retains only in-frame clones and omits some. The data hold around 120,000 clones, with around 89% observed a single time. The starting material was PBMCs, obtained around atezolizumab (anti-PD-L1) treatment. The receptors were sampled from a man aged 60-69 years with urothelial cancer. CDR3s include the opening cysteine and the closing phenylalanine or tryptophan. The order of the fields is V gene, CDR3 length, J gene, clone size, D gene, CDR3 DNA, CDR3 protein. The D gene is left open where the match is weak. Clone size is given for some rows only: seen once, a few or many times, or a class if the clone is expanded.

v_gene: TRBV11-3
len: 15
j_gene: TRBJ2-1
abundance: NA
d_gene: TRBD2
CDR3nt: TGTGCCAGCAGCTTTAGCGGGGGGGCCTACAATGAGCAGTTCTTC
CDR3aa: CASSFSGGAYNEQFF

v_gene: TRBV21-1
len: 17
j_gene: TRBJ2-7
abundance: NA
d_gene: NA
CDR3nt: TGTGCCAGCAGCCAACACACAAGCGGACGGGACTCCTACGAGCAGTACTTC
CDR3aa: CASSQHTSGRDSYEQYF

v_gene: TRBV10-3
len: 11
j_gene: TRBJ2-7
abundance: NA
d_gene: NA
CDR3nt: TGTGCCACCTCGGCTGGGCAAGAGCAGTACTTC
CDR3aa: CATSAGQEQYF

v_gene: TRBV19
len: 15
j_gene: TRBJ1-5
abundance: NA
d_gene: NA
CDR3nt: TGTGCCAGTACCCCTTACGGGGGAGGGAGTCAGCCCCAGCATTTT
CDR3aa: CASTPYGGGSQPQHF

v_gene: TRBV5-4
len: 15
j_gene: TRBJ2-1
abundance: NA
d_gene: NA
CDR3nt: TGTGCCAGCAGCTTGGAAGGGGGCTCCTACAATGAGCAGTTCTTC
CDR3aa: CASSLEGGSYNEQFF

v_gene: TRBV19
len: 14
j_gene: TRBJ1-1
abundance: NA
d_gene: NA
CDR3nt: TGTGCCACCACGGACAGCAAAAGGAACACTGAAGCTTTCTTT
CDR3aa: CATTDSKRNTEAFF

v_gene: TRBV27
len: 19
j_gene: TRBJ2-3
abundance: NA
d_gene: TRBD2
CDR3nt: TGTGCCAGCAGTTTATTCGGGGCTAGCGGGGGGTCGCTCACAGATACGCAGTATTTT
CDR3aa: CASSLFGASGGSLTDTQYF

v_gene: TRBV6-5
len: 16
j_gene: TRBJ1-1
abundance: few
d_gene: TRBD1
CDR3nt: TGTGCCAGCAGTTACCCCCCGACAGGGGGCGGCACTGAAGCTTTCTTT
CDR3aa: CASSYPPTGGGTEAFF

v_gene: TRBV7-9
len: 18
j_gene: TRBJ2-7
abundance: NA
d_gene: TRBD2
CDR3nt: TGTGCCAGCAGCTACGGGACTAGCGGGAGCCGAAACTCCTACGAGCAGTACTTC
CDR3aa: CASSYGTSGSRNSYEQYF

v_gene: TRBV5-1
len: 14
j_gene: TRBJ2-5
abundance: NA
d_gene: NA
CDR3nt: TGCGCCAGCAGCTTGGAGGCAGGGGAAGAGACCCAGTACTTC
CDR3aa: CASSLEAGEETQYF

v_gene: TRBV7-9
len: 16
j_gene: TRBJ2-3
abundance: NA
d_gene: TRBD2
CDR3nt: TGTGCCAGCAGCTTGAGTACGGGAGGAAGGACAGATACGCAGTATTTT
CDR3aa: CASSLSTGGRTDTQYF